The next 4 T cell receptor beta chains were all read from a single sample in a study of blood T cells in healthy people across ages. Primers used in a second PCR of about 6 to 12 cycles were a sample-barcoded 5' primer and a J-beta primer mix. TCRdb re-called the 5' RACE reads through MiXCR, storing one row per CDR3 protein. Seen here are roughly 930,000 distinct CDR3 sequences, roughly 43% observed once, and the top ten hold around an eighth. Input material: blood. Receptor source: a man aged 30-40 years in good health.

This CDR3 is CSASRALGGANVLTF. DNA for the CDR3: TGCAGTGCTAGTAGGGCCCTCGGGGGGGCCAACGTCCTGACTTTC. The rearrangement links TRBV20-1 to TRBJ2-6; no reliable D call. CDR3 length: 15 residues. Germline lookup yields CDR1 DFQATT and CDR2 SNEGSKA (reference sequence). The V gene lost 3 bases and the J gene lost 4 bases, with 13 bases spanning the gap.

The sample holds one count of this clonotype. The genes are TRBV20-1 and TRBJ1-6; the D gene is possibly TRBD1 (6 bases). The CDR3 is 15 amino acids. The germline V gene encodes CDR1 DFQATT and CDR2 SNEGSKA (reference sequence). V was cut by 7 bases and J by 4 bases, with 17 bases left in between. DNA for the CDR3: TGCAGTGAACTCCCGAAGGGGGGGTATAATTCACCCCTCCACTTT. It encodes CSELPKGGYNSPLHF.

With respect to this clonotype: Germline and junction disagree at one end, which may indicate a read error. This rearrangement joins TRBV5-1 to TRBJ2-5; 8 nucleotides line up with TRBD2. Near its end, the DNA agrees better with TRBJ2-7, so the J call may be wrong. CDR1 and CDR2 (germline): SGHRS, YFSETQ. This CDR3 comprises 14 residues. The CDR3 loop reads CAGSGGQGNHEQYF. In nucleotides, the CDR3 is TGCGCCGGCAGCGGGGGCCAGGGTAATCACGAGCAGTACTTC.

The rearrangement uses TRBV20-1 and TRBJ1-5; 7 bases match TRBD1. With V trimmed by 0 bases and J by 0 bases, 5 bases remained unmatched. Germline V lookup: CDR1 DFQATT, CDR2 SNEGSKA (reference sequence). CDR3 length equals 16 residues. The CDR3 nucleotides are TGCAGTGCTAGAGAAGCAGGGGGACTTAGCAATCAGCCCCAGCATTTT. It encodes CSAREAGGLSNQPQHF.